One sample yielded the 20 T cell receptor beta chains listed below, sequenced in a study of T cells of healthy individuals. TCRdb re-called the 5' RACE reads with MiXCR, one entry per CDR3 protein. Of about 96,000 distinct CDR3 sequences listed, roughly 15% are singletons. The receptor set was obtained from a human donor in good health.

Remarks on this clonotype: A junction end diverges from the germline sequence, so it may reflect a read error. The chain is built from TRBV28 and TRBJ2-3; 7 positions match TRBD2. Germline lookup yields CDR1 MDHEN and CDR2 SYDVKM. CDR3 length: 15 residues. The CDR3, as DNA: TGTGCCAGCAGCTTGCCCCTGACTAGCAGAGATACGCAGTATTTT. It encodes CASSLPLTSRDTQYF.

The V and J genes are TRBV3-2 and TRBJ2-7; the listed D gene, TRBD1, was not tested against the DNA. TRBV3-2 represents a pseudogene. The CDR3 sequence is 17 residues long. The CDR3 DNA sequence: TGTGCCAGCAGCCAGGACGTGGGACGGAATTTCTCCTACGAGCAGTACTTC. Translating gives CASSQDVGRNFSYEQYF.

The chain employs TRBV9 and TRBJ2-1; a possible D gene is TRBD2 (5 bases). This CDR3 is 15 amino acids long. The V end lost 2 bases, the J end lost 1 base, and 10 bases lay between the germline ends. Germline V gives CDR1 SGDLS, CDR2 YYNGEE. Here the CDR3 DNA reads TGTGCCAGCAGCGTGGACTGGCCTTCCTACAATGAGCAGTTCTTC. It yields the protein CASSVDWPSYNEQFF.

Concerning this clonotype: This may arise from a read error, as a much more abundant clone is one base away. The chain recombines TRBV4-3 with TRBJ1-2; weak D call: TRBD1 (5 bases). CDR1 is LGHNA and CDR2 is YSLEER in the germline V gene. The CDR3 runs 15 residues. V was cut by 0 bases and J by 6 bases, with 14 bases left in between. For the CDR3, the DNA is TGCGCCAGCAGCCAAGATCATGGGGACCTCCATGGCTACACCTTC. Protein sequence: CASSQDHGDLHGYTF.

This clonotype has ten or more counts. This sequence joins TRBV2 and TRBJ2-3, with 8 positions matching TRBD1. The CDR3 extends over 12 amino acids. V trimming: 4 bases; J trimming: 6 bases; junction bases outside the gene matches: 0. Germline CDR1 is SNHLY and CDR2 is FYNNEI. The CDR3 loop reads CASSGDRDTQYF. The CDR3 nucleotides read TGTGCCAGCAGTGGGGACAGGGATACGCAGTATTTT.

In its sample, this clonotype was seen many times. The rearrangement joins TRBV27 to TRBJ2-5, with a weak D call TRBD2 (5 bases). There are 15 residues in the CDR3. The ends were cut back, 4 bases at V and 2 bases at J, with 14 bases in the middle. Germline-derived CDR1 and CDR2 are MNHEY and SMNVEV (reference sequence). The CDR3 nucleotides read TGTGCCAGCAGTTCGCCGGGGAGCTATCAAGAGACCCAGTACTTC. Amino acids: CASSSPGSYQETQYF.

The V gene is TRBV20-1, the J gene TRBJ2-5; 7 positions match TRBD1. Trimming took 3 bases from V and 0 from J; bases not matched to a gene: 13. Germline V gene lookup returns CDR1 DFQATT and CDR2 SNEGSKA (reference sequence). This CDR3 has 17 amino acids. CDR3 in amino acids: CSASTPQRTGDQETQYF. The CDR3, as DNA: TGCAGTGCTAGTACGCCTCAACGGACAGGAGACCAAGAGACCCAGTACTTC.

The rearrangement uses TRBV20-1 and TRBJ2-1; D ambiguous. The ends were cut back, 0 bases at V and 6 bases at J, with 12 bases in the middle. CDR1 and CDR2 from the germline V gene are DFQATT and SNEGSKA (reference sequence). The CDR3 spans 14 residues. CDR3 protein: CSARDRSGRNEQFF. The CDR3 bases are TGCAGTGCTAGAGATCGTTCCGGCCGCAATGAGCAGTTCTTC.

This clonotype was detected only a few times. CDR3 residues: CSGSDRVMVGREAFF. For the CDR3, the DNA is TGCAGTGGCTCTGACAGGGTCATGGTGGGTCGTGAAGCTTTCTTT. The chain links TRBV20-1 to TRBJ1-1; 7 nucleotides match TRBD1. V dropped 7 bases and J dropped 7; count of bases not matched to a gene: 18. Germline V lookup: CDR1 DFQATT, CDR2 SNEGSKA (reference sequence). CDR3 length: 15 amino acids.

Only a few counts were recorded for this clonotype. V usage is TRBV20-1 and J usage is TRBJ2-5, with 8 bases identical to TRBD1. Germline CDR1 DFQATT, CDR2 SNEGSKA (reference sequence). This CDR3 contains 15 residues. The V segment lost 3 bases and the J segment 5 bases; nucleotides outside the gene matches: 11. CDR3 sequence: CSARNFRGRGETQYF. The CDR3 DNA reads as TGCAGTGCTAGGAATTTCAGGGGGCGAGGCGAGACCCAGTACTTC.

This clonotype was observed once. This may arise from a read error, as a much more abundant clone is one base away. The rearrangement joins TRBV19 to TRBJ2-1; no reliable D call. Per germline, CDR1 LNHDA and CDR2 SQIVND (reference sequence). The CDR3 runs to 15 residues. Trimming cost V 3 bases and J 10 bases, with 19 bases left between them. The CDR3: CASSMIEVLVYEQFF. DNA of the CDR3: TGTGCCAGTAGTATGATCGAGGTCTTAGTTTACGAGCAGTTCTTC.

This clonotype was counted ten times or more. The chain couples TRBV5-5 to TRBJ2-7; 8 bases align to TRBD2. Germline lookup yields CDR1 SGHKS and CDR2 YYEKEE (reference sequence). The CDR3 extends over 14 amino acids. J was trimmed by 3 bases and V by 6 bases; bases with no gene match: 8. The CDR3: CASMVGGAGYEQYF. The DNA for the CDR3 is TGTGCCAGCATGGTCGGGGGGGCAGGCTACGAGCAGTACTTC.

In its sample, this clonotype was seen a few times. V and J are TRBV20-1 and TRBJ2-3; 8 nucleotides agree with TRBD2. Germline values: CDR1 DFQATT, CDR2 SNEGSKA (reference sequence). The CDR3 is 14 amino acids. The J segment lost 6 bases and the V segment lost 3 bases, leaving 8 bases of the junction unmatched. CDR3 sequence (DNA): TGCAGTGCTAGCTCGGGACTAGGATGGGATACGCAGTATTTT. Encoded protein: CSASSGLGWDTQYF.

This chain connects TRBV7-2 to TRBJ2-2; D ambiguous. CDR1 SGHTA and CDR2 FQGNSA come from the germline V gene. CDR3 length equals 14 residues. Trimming shortened V by 2 bases and J by 4 bases, and 8 bases separated the two germline ends. The DNA for the CDR3 is TGTGCCAGCAGCTTATCCACCCTCACCGGGGAGCTGTTTTTT. It translates to CASSLSTLTGELFF.

In its sample, this clonotype was seen a few times. DNA for the CDR3: TGTGCCAGCAGTCAACAGGGGAGAACTGAAGCTTTCTTT. Translated: CASSQQGRTEAFF. V is TRBV12-3 or TRBV12-4 and J is TRBJ1-1; 7 nucleotides align to TRBD1. J gave up 5 bases and V 5 bases, and 5 bases lay outside the gene matches. This CDR3 is built from 13 residues.

The chain carries TRBV2 and TRBJ1-1; 10 positions agree with TRBD1. V lost 7 bases to trimming and J lost 3 bases; unmatched junction nucleotides: 2. This CDR3 has 13 residues. Germline V gene sequence: CDR1 SNHLY, CDR2 FYNNEI. The CDR3 DNA is TGTGCCAGCATGGACAGGGGGGACACTGAAGCTTTCTTT. Its translation is CASMDRGDTEAFF.

This clonotype was seen many times. The chain carries TRBV29-1 and TRBJ2-7; 8 positions agree with TRBD2. The V and J ends lost 5 bases and 2 bases, in that order; junction bases with no gene match: 5. Looked up from germline, CDR1 is SQVTM and CDR2 is ANQGSEA. The length of the CDR3 is 13 residues. The CDR3 reads CSVCPGGTYEQYF. In nucleotides, the CDR3 is TGCAGCGTTTGCCCGGGGGGGACCTACGAGCAGTACTTC.

The chain links TRBV7-9 to TRBJ2-7; D gene uncertain. This CDR3 contains 16 residues. Germline V gene lookup returns CDR1 SEHNR and CDR2 FQNEAQ (reference sequence). The V and J ends lost 2 bases and 4 bases respectively, with 18 bases between them. The CDR3 nucleotides read TGTGCCAGCAGCTTATGGTTGTCCGGTATACCTTACGAGCAGTACTTC. Protein sequence: CASSLWLSGIPYEQYF.

The sample holds a few counts of this clonotype. The chain is built from TRBV4-1 and TRBJ2-7; TRBD1 might be the D (6 bases). V was clipped by 0 bases and J by 4 bases, with 25 bases between them. This CDR3 region has 19 residues. Germline V CDR1 and CDR2: MGHRA, YSYEKL. The DNA of the CDR3 is TGCGCCAGCAGCCAAGACGAGAGTCAGGGGACCCCACTATCTTACGAGCAGTACTTC. Amino acids: CASSQDESQGTPLSYEQYF.

This clonotype was observed a handful of times. The rearrangement links TRBV7-3 to TRBJ2-5; D gene unclear. Trimming removed 2 bases at V and 5 bases at J, with 9 bases between. Germline V gives CDR1 SGHTA, CDR2 FQGTGA. The CDR3 runs 13 residues. CDR3 DNA: TGTGCCAGCAGCTTAGCTCTCCGCGAGACCCAGTACTTC. It yields the protein CASSLALRETQYF.